These 8 T cell receptor beta chains were all obtained from the same sample, sequenced in a study of control samples from healthy donors and cancer patients (dated by TCRdb to about 2020). Libraries were built with the immunoSEQ multiplex PCR assay. Not all clones reach the TCRdb copy of this immuneACCESS table, which keeps in-frame sequences only. Checked studies attribute under half of the gap to unresolved V genes and leave the rest unexplained. Across this sample there are around 100,000 clones, with around 90% seen only once. The biggest ten clones account for 13% to 15% of the sample. Material for sequencing was blood. The receptors were sampled from a man aged 25 to 40 in good health.

This clone was seen more than once but under ten times. This chain connects TRBV28 to TRBJ1-4; D might be TRBD1 (6 bases). V lost 4 bases and J lost 8, with 20 bases in between. CDR3 size: 16 residues. The V gene's germline CDR1 is MDHEN and CDR2 SYDVKM. CDR3 coding DNA: TGTGCCAGCAGTTCCGCCCTACAGGGCTCCAGCGAAAAACTGTTTTTT. As protein: CASSSALQGSSEKLFF.

The rearrangement uses TRBV28 and TRBJ1-2; D is perhaps TRBD1 (6 bases). CDR3 length equals 14 residues. V was shortened by 5 bases and J by 4 bases, with 14 bases between the two germline ends. Germline V gene sequence: CDR1 MDHEN, CDR2 SYDVKM. DNA of the CDR3: TGTGCCAGCAGTCCCGGACAGAGGCGCTATGGCTACACCTTC. Amino acids: CASSPGQRRYGYTF.

This sequence joins TRBV5-1 and TRBJ2-3; D is perhaps TRBD2 (7 bases). Trimming cost V 2 bases and J 1 base, with 14 bases left between them. Per the germline V gene, CDR1 is SGHRS and CDR2 is YFSETQ. The CDR3 is 16 residues long. The CDR3 region is CASSFIWGGGTDTQYF. In DNA, the CDR3 is TGCGCCAGCAGCTTTATCTGGGGGGGCGGCACAGATACGCAGTATTTT.

The chain is built from TRBV7-9 and TRBJ2-2; 7 nucleotides agree with TRBD2. Trimming removed 4 bases from V and 6 bases from J; junction bases left unmatched: 14. The CDR3 runs 17 residues. The germline gives CDR1 SEHNR, CDR2 FQNEAQ (reference sequence). CDR3 residues: CASSSQSGEGLAGELFF. The CDR3 bases are TGTGCCAGCAGCTCCCAATCGGGGGAGGGCCTCGCCGGGGAGCTGTTTTTT.

The chain carries TRBV30 and TRBJ1-3, with a possible D match to TRBD1 (5 bases). Germline values: CDR1 GTSNPN, CDR2 SVGIG (reference sequence). The ends were cut back, 2 bases at V and 2 bases at J, with 19 bases in the middle. The CDR3 extends over 17 amino acids. CDR3 residues: CAWSRAGPGSAGNTIYF. The CDR3 DNA reads TGTGCCTGGAGTCGGGCAGGGCCCGGGTCCGCTGGAAACACCATATATTTT.

The chain employs TRBV4-3 and TRBJ1-4, with TRBD1 matching 7 bases. This CDR3 region has 16 residues. Germline V gives CDR1 LGHNA, CDR2 YSLEER. The V gene end was trimmed by 4 bases and the J gene end by 6 bases; junction bases not matched to a gene: 11. The DNA for the CDR3 is TGCGCCAGCAGCCTTGGACAGGCGGTGAGCTATGAAAAACTGTTTTTT. Protein: CASSLGQAVSYEKLFF.

The chain links TRBV10-3 to TRBJ1-3; 7 bases align to TRBD1. V shed 7 bases and J 0 bases; nucleotides not matched to a gene: 9. The CDR3 totals 16 residues. The germline V gene has CDR1 ENHRY and CDR2 SYGVKD. CDR3 DNA sequence: TGTGCCATCACAGGGACAGCCGGAAACTCTGGAAACACCATATATTTT. It yields the protein CAITGTAGNSGNTIYF.

The chain has TRBV19 and TRBJ2-1; TRBD1 might be the D (6 bases). The CDR3 totals 18 residues. Trimming pared 1 base from V and 6 bases from J, leaving 22 bases between. Germline CDR1 and CDR2: LNHDA and SQIVND (reference sequence). The CDR3 region has the DNA TGTGCCAGTAGTATAGGTCTAGGGGCAGGGGTTGGTTCCAATGAGCAGTTCTTC. Protein sequence: CASSIGLGAGVGSNEQFF.